Listed here are 13 T cell receptor beta chains from one sample, sequenced in a study of blood T cell repertoires in COVID-19. The method was immunoSEQ multiplex PCR; TCRdb's version includes in-frame clones alone and lacks a portion of them. The profile covers about 290,000 clones, with approximately 86% appearing a single time and 4.1% taken by the ten largest. What was sequenced was peripheral blood. The receptors derive from a woman aged 50 to 65 with active or convalescent COVID-19.

The V call is TRBV6-5, the J call TRBJ2-7; 7 bases align to TRBD1. The length of the CDR3 is 14 residues. The junction had 9 bases not matched to a gene; V was cut back by 6 bases and J by 4 bases. The germline V gene has CDR1 MNHEY and CDR2 SVGAGI. The chain's CDR3 is CASRPGQPLYEQYF. In DNA, the CDR3 is TGTGCCAGCAGGCCGGGACAGCCCCTATACGAGCAGTACTTC.

The chain carries TRBV20-1 and TRBJ2-3; D not resolved. Germline CDR1 DFQATT, CDR2 SNEGSKA (reference sequence). The CDR3 runs 10 residues. Here the CDR3 reads CSVFKDTQYF. DNA of the CDR3: TGCAGCGTTTTTAAAGATACGCAGTATTTT.

The V call is TRBV5-1, the J call TRBJ2-3, with 10 nucleotides matching TRBD2. V lost 5 bases, J lost 4 bases, and 10 bases stayed unmatched. CDR3 length: 16 residues. CDR1 is SGHRS and CDR2 is YFSETQ in the germline V gene. This chain's CDR3 is CASSSALAGEADTQYF. The CDR3, as DNA: TGCGCCAGCAGTTCCGCTCTAGCGGGAGAAGCAGATACGCAGTATTTT.

This chain uses TRBV20-1 with TRBJ1-2; D remains ambiguous. This CDR3 comprises 13 residues. Germline lookup yields CDR1 DFQATT and CDR2 SNEGSKA (reference sequence). Trimming took off 3 bases at V and 4 bases at J, with 12 bases between the two ends. CDR3 in DNA: TGCAGTGCTAGTTACCGGAGCGGCTATGGCTACACCTTC. As protein: CSASYRSGYGYTF.

The chain recombines TRBV7-8 with TRBJ2-5, with D perhaps matching TRBD1 (5 bases). Germline V gives CDR1 SGHVS, CDR2 FQNEAQ. The CDR3 is made up of 15 amino acids. The ends were cut back, 5 bases at V and 3 bases at J, with 16 bases in the middle. CDR3 sequence reads: CASSRPGLSEETQYF. The CDR3 bases are TGTGCCAGCAGCCGTCCAGGGCTTTCTGAAGAGACCCAGTACTTC. The whole variable domain, remainder taken from reference TRBV7-8 and TRBJ2-5, is GAGVSQSPRYKVAKRGQDVALRCDPISGHVSLFWYQQALGQGPEFLTYFQNEAQLDKSGLPSDRFFAERPEGSVSTLKIQRTQQEDSAVYLCASSRPGLSEETQYFGPGTRLLVL.

J is TRBJ2-2 and V is TRBV5-1, with D possibly TRBD1 on 6 matching bases. V lost 1 base and J 6 bases, leaving 16 bases between the germline ends. The CDR3 length is 16 residues. The germline V gene has CDR1 SGHRS and CDR2 YFSETQ. The CDR3 reads CASSLLVGQLAGELFF. CDR3 in DNA: TGCGCCAGCAGCTTGTTGGTTGGACAGTTGGCCGGGGAGCTGTTTTTT. The full variable domain, in which reference TRBV5-1 and TRBJ2-2 provide the parts outside the CDR3, is KAGVTQTPRYLIKTRGQQVTLSCSPISGHRSVSWYQQTPGQGLQFLFEYFSETQRNKGNFPGRFSGRQFSNSRSEMNVSTLELGDSALYLCASSLLVGQLAGELFFGEGSRLTVL.

J is TRBJ2-7 and V is TRBV5-4; the match to TRBD1 covers 7 bases. The CDR3 covers 13 residues. J lost 6 bases, V lost 4 bases, and 7 bases had no gene match. The germline V gene has CDR1 SGHNT and CDR2 YYREEE (reference sequence). In nucleotides, the CDR3 is TGTGCCAGCAGCCCGGACAGGTCGCGCGAGCAGTACTTC. Its protein product is CASSPDRSREQYF.

The gene calls are TRBV7-2 and TRBJ1-2; D is unresolved. This CDR3 comprises 15 residues. Trimming left V 1 base short and J 8 bases short, with 17 bases between. The germline V gene has CDR1 SGHTA and CDR2 FQGNSA. DNA of the CDR3: TGTGCCAGCAGCTTAGGACGCTCGGGAAGTGGCGGCTACACCTTC. It yields the protein CASSLGRSGSGGYTF.

V is TRBV7-8 and J is TRBJ2-1, with 7 bases aligning to TRBD2. The CDR3 spans 16 residues. Germline lookup yields CDR1 SGHVS and CDR2 FQNEAQ. Germline trimming cut 0 bases from V and 2 bases from J; bases unmatched to any gene: 4. The CDR3 spells CASSLARGGAYNEQFF. CDR3 nucleotides: TGTGCCAGCAGCTTAGCGAGGGGAGGGGCCTACAATGAGCAGTTCTTC.

The chain is built from TRBV15 and TRBJ1-4; a possible D gene is TRBD1 (6 bases). The CDR3 runs to 15 residues. Germline CDR1 reads LNHNV; CDR2 reads YYDKDF (reference sequence). V was trimmed by 0 bases and J by 6 bases, leaving 11 bases between them. CDR3 in amino acids: CATSREAGGHEKLFF. The CDR3 nucleotides read TGTGCCACCAGCAGAGAAGCGGGGGGCCATGAAAAACTGTTTTTT.

The chain combines TRBV18 with TRBJ2-2, with TRBD2 identical over 8 bases. The J segment lost 8 bases and the V segment lost 1 base, leaving 9 bases of the junction unmatched. Germline CDR1 and CDR2: KGHSH and LQKENI. The CDR3 runs 16 residues. In DNA form, the CDR3 reads TGTGCCAGCTCACCACTTGCTAGCGGGTCCATGGGGGAGCTGTTTTTT. Its protein product is CASSPLASGSMGELFF. Together with reference TRBV18 and TRBJ2-2, the CDR3 gives the full variable domain: NAGVMQNPRHLVRRRGQEARLRCSPMKGHSHVYWYRQLPEEGLKFMVYLQKENIIDESGMPKERFSAEFPKEGPSILRIQQVVRGDSAAYFCASSPLASGSMGELFFGEGSRLTVL.

The rearrangement links TRBV5-6 to TRBJ2-2; TRBD2 aligns across 10 bases. V was clipped by 2 bases and J by 5 bases; unmatched bases: 6. CDR3 length: 16 residues. Germline-derived CDR1 and CDR2 are SGHDT and YYEEEE. The CDR3: CASSFQLAGPTGELFF. For the CDR3, the DNA is TGTGCCAGCAGCTTTCAACTAGCGGGACCAACCGGGGAGCTGTTTTTT.

The DNA for the CDR3 is TGTGCCAGCAGTTCTCGACAGCAGAACACTGAAGCTTTCTTT. The encoded protein is CASSSRQQNTEAFF. The genes are TRBV27 and TRBJ1-1, with D perhaps TRBD1 (5 bases). The CDR3 runs to 14 residues. V lost 4 bases and J lost 1, with 10 bases in between. CDR1 MNHEY and CDR2 SMNVEV come from the germline V gene (reference sequence).